Described below is a single T cell receptor (beta chain) sequence and its context. The CDR3 has 14 residues. CDR1 LGHDT and CDR2 YNNKEL come from the germline V gene (reference sequence). In eight separate reactions per sample, cDNA was generated. The UMIs carried a 6-nucleotide sample barcode, and they were added by template switching. TCRdb processed the 5' RACE reads again and assigns one entry to each CDR3 protein, with no DNA. This listing includes 150,000 to 200,000 distinct CDR3 sequences. The sample originates from a study of monozygotic twins with inflammatory bowel disease. V is TRBV3-1 and J is TRBJ1-1; as DNA is missing, the TRBD1 call by TCRdb cannot be tested. Sequencing was done on a sample of blood. The sequence derives from a human donor with ulcerative colitis or Crohn's disease, or a healthy co-twin of an affected twin (not recorded which). The CDR3: CASSYRGRNTEAFF.